The source of this T cell receptor (beta chain) is a study of OX40 agonist ivuxolimab in advanced cancers. Study-wide background: Two cutaneous melanoma patients and one hepatocellular carcinoma patient, three in all, had partial responses.

V lost 7 bases to trimming and J lost 2 bases; unmatched junction nucleotides: 9. The CDR3 spans 15 residues. In germline, CDR1 is SNHLY, CDR2 FYNNEI. Produced via immunoSEQ multiplex PCR; TCRdb's table is partial and in-frame only. Among roughly 90,000 clones listed, roughly 90% were seen once. The sample was CD4+ or CD8+ T cells sorted from blood, taken in a trial of the OX40 agonist ivuxolimab. The V and J genes are TRBV2 and TRBJ2-5; 8 nucleotides match TRBD2. The clonotype originates from an adult with an advanced solid tumor such as melanoma, head and neck, liver or kidney cancer. CDR3 loop: CASTGGALDQETQYF. DNA for the CDR3: TGTGCCAGCACGGGGGGGGCGCTAGATCAAGAGACCCAGTACTTC.